This T cell receptor (beta chain) was sequenced during a study of identical twins. Whole-study results and caveats: Memory repertoires showed no such pattern, whereas abundant cord blood beta clonotypes carried fewer insertions. In zero-insertion analyses, partial confounding could arise from invariant MAIT and iNKT cells.

Note on this clonotype: Its antigen is as yet unknown.

Unmatched junction bases numbered 8, after V lost 5 bases and J lost 2 bases. The CDR3 contains 16 residues. Per germline, CDR1 MNHEY and CDR2 SVGEGT. TCRdb re-derived calls from the 5' RACE reads in MiXCR, one entry per CDR3 protein. The sample holds 450,000 or so distinct CDR3 sequences; approximately 14% are singletons and the top ten take around 0.48%. The same data also contributed to another study, on yellow fever vaccine responses in identical twins. That paper states: Each twin's T cell response to the vaccine was reported to look partly convergent and partly personalized.

The V and J genes are TRBV6-2 or TRBV6-3 and TRBJ2-1, with TRBD2 matching over 8 bases. The sample taken for sequencing was CD4+ T cells sorted from blood. This receptor was obtained from a woman in her late teens or twenties in good health. The CDR3 nucleotides are TGTGCCAGCAGTAGCCGGGAGGGCCACCCCTACAATGAGCAGTTCTTC. Translating gives CASSSREGHPYNEQFF.